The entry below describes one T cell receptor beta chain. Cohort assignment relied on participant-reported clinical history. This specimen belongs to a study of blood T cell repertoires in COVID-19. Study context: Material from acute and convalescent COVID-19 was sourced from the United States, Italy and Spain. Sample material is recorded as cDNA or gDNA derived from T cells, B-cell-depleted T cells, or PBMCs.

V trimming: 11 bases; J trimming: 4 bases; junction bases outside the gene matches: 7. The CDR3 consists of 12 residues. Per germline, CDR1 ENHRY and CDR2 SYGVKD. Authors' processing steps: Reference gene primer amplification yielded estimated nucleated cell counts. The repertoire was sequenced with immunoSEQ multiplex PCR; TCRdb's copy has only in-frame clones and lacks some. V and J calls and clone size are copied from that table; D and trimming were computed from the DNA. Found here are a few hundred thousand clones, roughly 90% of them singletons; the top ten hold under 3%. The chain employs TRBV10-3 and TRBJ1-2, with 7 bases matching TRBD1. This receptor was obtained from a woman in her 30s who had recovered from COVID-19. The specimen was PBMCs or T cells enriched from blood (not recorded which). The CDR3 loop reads CALRTGAYGYTF. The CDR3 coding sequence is TGTGCCTTACGCACAGGGGCCTATGGCTACACCTTC.